This T cell receptor beta chain was sequenced in a study of T cells in Graves' hyperthyroidism and ophthalmopathy. In the study overall: The authors collected peripheral blood at initial diagnosis, before any treatment.

TCR beta CDR3 sequences were amplified from RNA transcripts. In the first-round RT-PCR of the TCR CDR3, the HTBI primer set was used. One entry per CDR3 protein, called by TCRdb with MiXCR from the multiplex PCR reads. The repertoire holds about 610,000 distinct CDR3 sequences, approximately 15% seen once, with roughly 4.5% in the top ten. This clonotype was picked up many times. Trimming took 2 bases from V and 3 from J; bases not matched to a gene: 3. This CDR3 region has 15 residues. Per the germline V gene, CDR1 is MNHEY and CDR2 is SVGAGI. Ophthalmopathy patients showed a Clinical Activity Score of at least 3, NOSPECS grade of at least 4 and duration under 3 months. Not enrolled were patients with uncontrolled infection, other autoimmune disease, pregnancy or lactation.

This sequence was found in a woman in her forties with Graves' ophthalmopathy. The source material was blood. V and J are TRBV6-5 and TRBJ2-7, with 11 nucleotides matching TRBD2. DNA for the CDR3: TGTGCCAGCAGTTACGGGACTAGCGGCTTCTACGAGCAGTACTTC. This gives the protein CASSYGTSGFYEQYF.